This entry concerns a single T cell receptor beta chain. This clonotype appeared a single time. Its antigen is not yet known. Per-base quality was not reported, and no clone a single base away is much larger than it. One read gives only weak evidence. This sample stems from a study of regulatory and conventional T cells in breast cancer (dated by TCRdb to about 2015). The CDR3 numbers 13 residues from cysteine through phenylalanine. Just the 39-base CDR3 DNA is kept, in frame starting at base 1. V drops 5 bases and J drops 2 bases, leaving 10 bases in between. CDR1 LNHDA and CDR2 SQIVND are derived from the germline V gene (reference sequence). Library creation used PCR. Reads for this sample came from an Illumina MiSeq. The public reads were reprocessed in TCRdb via fastp at Q25 and MiXCR, keeping in-frame beta chains. Each entry is one CDR3 protein sequence, shown with its most common DNA and genes. The sample table lists more than 15,000 distinct CDR3 sequences, around 30% of them with a count of one. The ten top clones hold roughly 1.7% of the sample.

The V and J segments used are TRBV19 and TRBJ2-7; the D gene is possibly TRBD1 or TRBD2, with 5 bases matching each. The TCR sequence derives from a female donor in good health. The specimen was conventional T cells from blood. The CDR3: CASSPRGPYEQYF. The nucleotides are TGTGCCAGTAGTCCGAGGGGCCCCTACGAGCAGTACTTC.